This entry features one T cell receptor (beta chain) sequence. The table came from immunoSEQ multiplex PCR; TCRdb's copy has only in-frame clones and leaves some out. This sample yields some 2,500,000 clones, of which less than 95% are seen a single time; more than 0.35% belongs to the top ten. The record originates from a study of shared clonotypes between healthy human individuals. Germline V gives CDR1 SGHTA, CDR2 FQGNSA. V lost 4 bases and J 4 bases, leaving 10 bases between the germline ends. The CDR3 sequence is 13 residues long. The rearrangement links TRBV7-2 to TRBJ1-1, with D maybe TRBD1 (5 bases). The source of this sequence is a young man in good health. Some clones in this sample may be carry-over from other donors' samples. Sequenced material: naive CD4+ T cells from PBMCs. Subset: CD45RA+ positively selected. DNA for the CDR3: TGTGCCAGCAGCTGGTCCGGGGGCACTGAAGCTTTCTTT. It translates to CASSWSGGTEAFF.